The 18 T cell receptor beta chains reported below all come from one sample, sequenced in a study of patients and donors after allogeneic stem cell transplantation. TCRdb analysed the RT-PCR reads with MiXCR anew, one entry per CDR3 protein. The sample has 20,000 or so distinct CDR3 sequences; about 5% are singletons. The sequenced sample was blood, either unsorted or a sorted T cell fraction (not recorded which). These receptors were obtained from a human donor who was either an allogeneic HSCT recipient or a stem cell or donor lymphocyte infusion donor (not recorded which). It is not recorded whose cells these are; they may come from a transplant donor.

This clonotype has at least ten counts. This rearrangement joins TRBV11-3 to TRBJ2-7; a weak D match, TRBD1 (5 bases). The V end was cut by 5 bases, the J end by 4 bases, with 12 bases between. Germline V gene sequence: CDR1 SGHNT, CDR2 YENEEA. The CDR3 consists of 13 residues. The CDR3 spells CASSKGSIYEQYF. CDR3 coding DNA: TGTGCCAGCAGCAAGGGGTCGATTTACGAGCAGTACTTC.

V usage is TRBV5-5 and J usage is TRBJ1-5; TRBD1 is a possible D gene (5 bases). Germline CDR1 and CDR2: SGHKS and YYEKEE (reference sequence). Trimming removed 6 bases at V and 2 bases at J, with 21 bases between. This CDR3 region has 17 residues. The CDR3, as DNA: TGTGCCAGCAACAGTGGGAGGGGACGACGCGGCAATCAGCCCCAGCATTTT. This translates into CASNSGRGRRGNQPQHF.

In its sample, this clonotype was seen many times. The chain uses TRBV9 and TRBJ2-1; no clear D gene. The germline V gene has CDR1 SGDLS and CDR2 YYNGEE. The CDR3 totals 13 residues. Trimming pared 0 bases from V and 9 bases from J, leaving 10 bases between. Here the CDR3 reads CASSVDGVGEQFF. CDR3 in DNA: TGTGCCAGCAGCGTAGATGGGGTGGGTGAGCAGTTCTTC.

This clonotype was detected ten times or more. The V and J genes are TRBV28 and TRBJ2-5, with 7 bases lining up with TRBD1. CDR1 MDHEN and CDR2 SYDVKM come from the germline V gene. The CDR3 contains 14 residues. With V trimmed by 4 bases and J by 4 bases, 6 bases remained unmatched. The CDR3 DNA is TGTGCCAGCAGTTCAGGACAGGATCGAGAGACCCAGTACTTC. This sequence encodes CASSSGQDRETQYF.

This clonotype was found a few times. At one end the junction does not follow the germline gene, possibly because of a read error. This chain connects TRBV7-7 to TRBJ2-5, with a weak D call TRBD2 (6 bases). Germline values: CDR1 SSHAT, CDR2 FNYEAQ (reference sequence). This CDR3 has 16 residues. Here the CDR3 DNA reads TGTGCTAGCAGCTTAGCTGGGGGAGGAGGGAAAGAGACCCAGTACTTC. It specifies CASSLAGGGGKETQYF.

This chain links TRBV7-3 with TRBJ2-7; TRBD1 aligns across 9 bases. The germline V gene has CDR1 SGHTA and CDR2 FQGTGA. This CDR3 is 17 amino acids long. Trimming at V came to 2 bases and at J to 2 bases, leaving 10 bases not matched to a gene. The CDR3 is CASSLVNRDRAPYEQYF. The CDR3 DNA reads TGTGCCAGCAGCTTAGTTAACCGGGACAGGGCACCCTACGAGCAGTACTTC.

In this sample, this clonotype turned up many times. The V gene is TRBV7-9, the J gene TRBJ2-7; TRBD2 agrees at 9 bases. Germline values: CDR1 SEHNR, CDR2 FQNEAQ (reference sequence). This CDR3 contains 17 residues. After removal of 5 bases from V and 2 bases from J, the junction contained 13 bases not matched to a gene. The CDR3 DNA sequence: TGTGCCAGCAGCCCACGGCCCGGACTAGCGCCCACCTACGAGCAGTACTTC. Residues: CASSPRPGLAPTYEQYF.

The chain recombines TRBV7-3 with TRBJ1-5; TRBD1 agrees at 7 bases. The trim removed 5 bases at V and 1 base at J, leaving 5 bases unmatched. The germline V gene has CDR1 SGHTA and CDR2 FQGTGA. The CDR3 covers 15 residues. Written as DNA, the CDR3 is TGTGCCAGCAGCATCCAGGGGGGAAGCAATCAGCCCCAGCATTTT. Amino acid sequence: CASSIQGGSNQPQHF.

This clonotype was counted ten times or more. V and J are TRBV29-1 and TRBJ2-6, with TRBD2 identical over 8 bases. J lost 1 base, V lost 6 bases, and 17 bases had no gene match. This CDR3 spans 19 amino acids. Germline CDR1 and CDR2: SQVTM and ANQGSEA. CDR3 in amino acids: CSVSGGAGGRISGANVLTF. The CDR3 DNA follows: TGCAGCGTCTCCGGCGGGGCGGGGGGCCGCATATCTGGGGCCAACGTCCTGACTTTC.

In this sample, this clonotype turned up many times. This chain connects TRBV9 to TRBJ2-1, with TRBD2 matching over 8 bases. From germline, CDR1 is SGDLS and CDR2 YYNGEE. CDR3 length: 15 amino acids. The J segment lost 3 bases and the V segment lost 4 bases, leaving 6 bases of the junction unmatched. CDR3 sequence (DNA): TGTGCCAGCAGCCGAATAGCGGGAAGCTACAATGAGCAGTTCTTC. This encodes CASSRIAGSYNEQFF.

The chain couples TRBV5-6 to TRBJ2-3; no definite D call. Germline V CDR1 and CDR2: SGHDT, YYEEEE. This CDR3 region has 16 residues. V dropped 6 bases and J dropped 5 bases, with 22 bases sitting between them. The chain's CDR3 is CASNKLNLGRGDTQYF. The CDR3 coding sequence is TGTGCCAGCAACAAACTTAATCTAGGGCGTGGAGATACGCAGTATTTT. The whole variable domain, remainder taken from reference TRBV5-6 and TRBJ2-3, is DAGVTQSPTHLIKTRGQQVTLRCSPKSGHDTVSWYQQALGQGPQFIFQYYEEEERQRGNFPDRFSGHQFPNYSSELNVNALLLGDSALYLCASNKLNLGRGDTQYFGPGTRLTVL.

Many counts were recorded for this clonotype. The gene calls are TRBV3-1 and TRBJ2-1; D might be TRBD2 (5 bases). CDR1 and CDR2 (germline): LGHDT, YNNKEL (reference sequence). V was shortened by 5 bases and J by 9 bases, with 11 bases between the two germline ends. The CDR3 totals 12 residues. Here the CDR3 reads CASSFIEGEQFF. Here the CDR3 DNA reads TGTGCCAGCAGCTTCATTGAGGGTGAGCAGTTCTTC.

Details on this clonotype: This could be a read error, since a much larger clone is one nucleotide away. The rearrangement joins TRBV25-1 to TRBJ2-1; TRBD2 matches 7 bases. This CDR3 has 14 amino acids. V shed 6 bases, J shed 7 bases, and the junction held 9 bases outside the gene matches. CDR1 MGHDK and CDR2 SYGVNS come from the germline V gene. CDR3 in amino acids: CASRQSCGSNEQFF. CDR3 coding DNA: TGTGCCAGCAGGCAGAGTTGCGGGAGTAATGAGCAGTTCTTC.

This clonotype was observed at least ten times. The J gene is TRBJ2-3, the V gene TRBV15; D is possibly TRBD1 (5 bases). Germline V gene lookup returns CDR1 LNHNV and CDR2 YYDKDF (reference sequence). Trimming took off 0 bases at V and 6 bases at J, with 19 bases between the two ends. The CDR3 has 17 residues. The CDR3 sequence: CATSRDHAGKGSDTQYF. The CDR3 nucleotides are TGTGCCACCAGCAGAGATCATGCAGGGAAGGGGTCGGATACGCAGTATTTT.

This clonotype was picked up many times. The chain combines TRBV29-1 with TRBJ2-3, with D possibly TRBD2 on 5 matching bases. Germline V gives CDR1 SQVTM, CDR2 ANQGSEA. The CDR3 totals 15 residues. Trimming left V 4 bases short and J 1 base short, with 15 bases between. The CDR3 bases are TGCAGCGTTGTTGGTAGCGCCCTCCGCACAGATACGCAGTATTTT. Translating it yields CSVVGSALRTDTQYF.

This clonotype appeared many times. The chain joins TRBV10-3 to TRBJ1-2; 7 nucleotides align to TRBD1. V lost 2 bases and J lost 1; bases outside the gene matches: 7. Germline-derived CDR1 and CDR2 are ENHRY and SYGVKD. The CDR3 runs to 16 residues. This CDR3 is CAISEIGQAYNYGYTF. Written as DNA, the CDR3 is TGTGCCATCAGTGAGATCGGACAGGCCTATAACTATGGCTACACCTTC.

The sample holds a few counts of this clonotype. J is TRBJ1-5 and V is TRBV25-1, with no clear D. CDR1 MGHDK and CDR2 SYGVNS come from the germline V gene. CDR3 size: 15 residues. Trimming left V 2 bases short and J 1 base short, with 9 bases between. The CDR3 sequence is CASSEGGRSNQPQHF. In DNA form, the CDR3 reads TGTGCCAGCAGTGAAGGCGGGAGAAGCAATCAGCCCCAGCATTTT.

This clonotype occurred a few times. This chain links TRBV28 with TRBJ2-5, with 7 nucleotides matching TRBD1. Germline values: CDR1 MDHEN, CDR2 SYDVKM. J lost 0 bases, V lost 8 bases, and 9 bases had no gene match. The CDR3 is made up of 15 amino acids. CDR3 bases: TGTGCCAGCGTTAGGGGGCGGGTTTACCAAGAGACCCAGTACTTC. It yields the protein CASVRGRVYQETQYF.